Each of the 10 T cell receptor beta chains below was sequenced from the same sample in a study of blood T cell repertoires in COVID-19. Measured with immunoSEQ multiplex PCR; TCRdb has only the in-frame clones, and not every one. The sample contains 300,000 or so clones, about 86% of which appear only once. Sequenced sample: peripheral blood. These receptors were collected from a woman aged 45-60 years with acute or convalescent COVID-19.

V and J are TRBV6-6 and TRBJ1-4, with TRBD1 matching over 10 bases. The germline V gene encodes CDR1 MNHNY and CDR2 SVGAGI (reference sequence). CDR3 length: 14 amino acids. V lost 2 bases to trimming and J lost 7 bases; unmatched junction nucleotides: 1. In DNA form, the CDR3 reads TGTGCCAGCAGTTACGGGACAGGGGTTGAAAAACTGTTTTTT. This gives the protein CASSYGTGVEKLFF.

A few counts support this clone. The chain employs TRBV25-1 and TRBJ1-1; D gene ambiguous. The length of the CDR3 is 14 residues. The ends were cut back, 2 bases at V and 1 base at J, with 8 bases in the middle. Germline V gives CDR1 MGHDK, CDR2 SYGVNS. CDR3 sequence reads: CASSEPTKNTEAFF. The CDR3 coding sequence is TGTGCCAGCAGTGAACCGACAAAGAACACTGAAGCTTTCTTT. Drawing the rest from reference TRBV25-1 and TRBJ1-1, the complete variable domain is EADIYQTPRYLVIGTGKKITLECSQTMGHDKMYWYQQDPGMELHLIHYSYGVNSTEKGDLSSESTVSRIRTEHFPLTLESARPSHTSQYLCASSEPTKNTEAFFGQGTRLTVV.

In its sample, this clone was seen once. The chain is built from TRBV19 and TRBJ2-1; D remains unclear. This CDR3 is built from 13 residues. The V end was cut by 1 base, the J end by 8 bases, with 9 bases between. CDR1 and CDR2 (germline): LNHDA, SQIVND (reference sequence). The CDR3 reads CASSIAYRDEQFF. CDR3 in DNA: TGTGCCAGTAGTATAGCTTATAGAGATGAGCAGTTCTTC.

The CDR3 region is CSVLGDSYGYTF. The CDR3 DNA is TGCAGCGTCCTGGGGGACAGCTATGGCTACACCTTC. This chain connects TRBV29-1 to TRBJ1-2, with 7 nucleotides matching TRBD1. This CDR3 has 12 residues. J gave up 4 bases and V 6 bases, and 5 bases lay outside the gene matches. Germline CDR1 reads SQVTM; CDR2 reads ANQGSEA. The full variable domain, rest sourced from reference TRBV29-1 and TRBJ1-2, is SAVISQKPSRDICQRGTSLTIQCQVDSQVTMMFWYRQQPGQSLTLIATANQGSEATYESGFVIDKFPISRPNLTFSTLTVSNMSPEDSSIYLCSVLGDSYGYTFGSGTRLTVV.

This chain connects TRBV6-5 to TRBJ1-1; tentative D call: TRBD1 (5 bases). Germline CDR1 reads MNHEY; CDR2 reads SVGAGI. V was cut by 6 bases and J by 3 bases, with 17 bases left in between. The CDR3 runs 15 residues. CDR3 amino acids: CASRYTGLGDTEAFF. The CDR3 coding sequence is TGTGCCAGCAGATATACAGGTTTAGGGGACACTGAAGCTTTCTTT.

The V gene is TRBV9, the J gene TRBJ2-2, with TRBD2 matching 15 bases. Losses at the gene ends were 4 bases for V and 4 bases for J; bases not matched to a gene: 8. Germline V lookup: CDR1 SGDLS, CDR2 YYNGEE. The CDR3 is 18 residues long. CDR3 in DNA: TGTGCCAGCAGCACGGGACTAGCGGGAGGATCGGGCACCGGGGAGCTGTTTTTT. Its protein product is CASSTGLAGGSGTGELFF.

The chain combines TRBV12-1 with TRBJ2-5; the DNA was not compared with TRBD2, the D call given in the table. TRBV12-1 is assigned pseudogene status. The CDR3 is 11 residues long. The CDR3 reads CAGRGFGTQYF. CDR3 nucleotides: TGTGCCGGTCGGGGTTTCGGGACCCAGTACTTC.

The V and J genes are TRBV19 and TRBJ2-3, with 7 bases that match TRBD1. V shed 6 bases, J shed 3 bases, and the junction held 3 bases outside the gene matches. Per the germline V gene, CDR1 is LNHDA and CDR2 is SQIVND (reference sequence). This CDR3 has 13 residues. The CDR3 reads CASRGTDTDTQYF. The CDR3 bases are TGTGCCAGTAGAGGGACAGATACAGATACGCAGTATTTT. Looking up the rest from reference TRBV19 and TRBJ2-3 gives the full variable domain: DGGITQSPKYLFRKEGQNVTLSCEQNLNHDAMYWYRQDPGQGLRLIYYSQIVNDFQKGDIAEGYSVSREKKESFPLTVTSAQKNPTAFYLCASRGTDTDTQYFGPGTRLTVL.

The chain has TRBV12-3 or TRBV12-4 and TRBJ1-6, with D possibly TRBD1 on 5 matching bases. The CDR3 loop spans 12 amino acids. V shed 4 bases and J shed 10 bases, with 8 bases lying between them. The CDR3 DNA is TGTGCCAGCAGTTCACAGGAATCACCCCTCCACTTT. Translation gives CASSSQESPLHF.

The genes are TRBV2 and TRBJ2-1; D perhaps matches TRBD2 (5 bases). Germline V CDR1 and CDR2: SNHLY, FYNNEI. Trimming left V 0 bases short and J 9 bases short, with 9 bases between. The CDR3 totals 13 residues. CDR3 DNA: TGTGCCAGCAGTGAAGCCCCGGCGGGTGAGCAGTTCTTC. This codes for CASSEAPAGEQFF.